Listed below are T cell receptor beta chains from one sample, sequenced in a study of blood T cell repertoires in COVID-19. The protocol was immunoSEQ multiplex PCR, while the TCRdb copy is restricted to in-frame clones and leaves out a portion. The sample lists 200,000 to 300,000 clones, 80% to 90% seen once, with 6% to 8% in the top ten. The sequenced sample was peripheral blood. The receptors derive from a woman of 80 years or more with COVID-19, enrolled during active disease. CDR3s include the opening cysteine and the closing phenylalanine or tryptophan. The D gene is left open where the match is weak. Rows give clone size only sometimes, using once, few, many, or a class for an expanded clone.

TRBD2	TRBV5-1	TRBJ2-5	NA	CASSYGGEGETQYF
TRBD1	TRBV27	TRBJ1-2	NA	CASSRQGYGYTF
TRBD2	TRBV19	TRBJ2-1	NA	CASSRLAGVPDEQFF
TRBD1	TRBV19	TRBJ1-2	NA	CASTSGQGLYGYTF
TRBD2	TRBV7-9	TRBJ2-1	few	CASSRLRRTSGSSYNEQFF
NA	TRBV11-3	TRBJ1-1	NA	CASSFARDTEAFF
TRBD1	TRBV27	TRBJ1-1	NA	CASSTRQGVDTEAFF
NA	TRBV12-1	TRBJ2-7	NA	CASSSPEDRGNYEQYF
NA	TRBV6-5	TRBJ2-2	few	CASTLDGVNTGELFF
TRBD1	TRBV28	TRBJ2-7	NA	CASSFTGQIYEQYF
NA	TRBV11-2	TRBJ2-1	NA	CASSLDPWQGGRSEQFF
TRBD2	TRBV19	TRBJ2-1	NA	CASSIRASGSNEQFF
TRBD2	TRBV15	TRBJ2-2	NA	CATSRDLAGPNTGELFF
NA	TRBV28	TRBJ2-6	NA	CASSQMSSGANVLTF
NA	TRBV5-4	TRBJ2-5	NA	CASSLRGAAGETQYF
NA	TRBV10-1	TRBJ2-7	few	CASSDPGSYEQYF
TRBD2	TRBV5-1	TRBJ2-2	NA	CASSLGLAGNTGELFF
TRBD1	TRBV6-2/TRBV6-3	TRBJ1-5	NA	CASSDRRDRGRDQPQHF
NA	TRBV12-5	TRBJ1-2	NA	CASGFRGYYGYTF
NA	TRBV5-1	TRBJ2-1	NA	CATSVADSYNEQFF
TRBD1	TRBV7-2	TRBJ2-1	NA	CASSPRQGYYNEQFF
NA	TRBV19	TRBJ1-1	NA	CASSPLYSGSTEAFF
TRBD1	TRBV10-3	TRBJ2-7	NA	CAISLGQGRWEQYF
TRBD1	TRBV5-4	TRBJ2-7	NA	CASSSYRQGLREQYF
NA	TRBV5-1	TRBJ2-5	NA	CASSVGRSQETQYF
NA	TRBV5-1	TRBJ2-5	once	CASHKGGGETQYF
TRBD2	TRBV6-5	TRBJ2-2	NA	CASSSFPSGRAGELFF
NA	TRBV30	TRBJ1-1	NA	CAWSHPPYLNTEAFF
TRBD2	TRBV28	TRBJ2-4	NA	CASSPRTSGSRNIQYF
TRBD1	TRBV5-1	TRBJ2-5	once	CASSPTPRPTGGETQYF
TRBD1	TRBV7-9	TRBJ2-1	NA	CASSKLGTGGSYNEQFF
NA	TRBV19	TRBJ1-5	NA	CASSIPRDSNQPQHF
TRBD1	TRBV5-1	TRBJ2-1	once	CASSSDRGYEQFF
NA	TRBV3-1/TRBV3-2	TRBJ1-6	NA	CASSQDRPGPRHYNSPLHF
NA	TRBV9	TRBJ2-1	NA	CASSASGSPYNEQFF
NA	TRBV7-2	TRBJ2-7	NA	CASSSRAAGYEQYF
NA	TRBV6-5	TRBJ1-5	NA	CASTRTPTGDQPQHF
TRBD2	TRBV7-2	TRBJ2-3	NA	CASSLVAGGGTDTQYF
NA	TRBV28	TRBJ2-1	NA	CASSLRGAGYNEQFF
TRBD1	TRBV27	TRBJ1-6	NA	CASGLDRVGGSPLHF
NA	TRBV5-1	TRBJ1-3	NA	CASSLGGTRSGNTIYF
NA	TRBV20-1	TRBJ1-6	NA	CSASLGSSYNSPLHF
NA	TRBV21-1	TRBJ2-5	NA	CASSKRGRGLAGGLQETQYF
NA	TRBV27	TRBJ1-2	once	CASSLVGRTGKDYGYTF
TRBD1	TRBV6-6	TRBJ2-2	NA	CASWRQGLNTGELFF
TRBD1	TRBV11-2	TRBJ2-7	NA	CASSQGTGRSGEQYF
NA	TRBV20-1	TRBJ1-4	NA	CSVEEYEKLFF
NA	TRBV7-3	TRBJ2-5	few	CASSLGGGQETQYF
NA	TRBV5-1	TRBJ2-1	once	CASSLARQPGQDEQFF
NA	TRBV28	TRBJ1-2	few	CASSLKQGNDGYTF
TRBD2	TRBV20-1	TRBJ2-4	NA	CSAGLAGQYF
NA	TRBV6-2/TRBV6-3	TRBJ1-1	NA	CASSYSDNRLEAFF
NA	TRBV5-1	TRBJ2-5	NA	CASSRQGQLRETQYF
NA	TRBV28	TRBJ1-5	few	CASSLPTGWGNQPQHF
NA	TRBV4-1	TRBJ1-4	NA	CASSQDLSRFGKKLFF
TRBD2	TRBV9	TRBJ2-3	NA	CASSPGLAGALYF
NA	TRBV12-3/TRBV12-4	TRBJ2-3	NA	CASSLSGWDTQYF